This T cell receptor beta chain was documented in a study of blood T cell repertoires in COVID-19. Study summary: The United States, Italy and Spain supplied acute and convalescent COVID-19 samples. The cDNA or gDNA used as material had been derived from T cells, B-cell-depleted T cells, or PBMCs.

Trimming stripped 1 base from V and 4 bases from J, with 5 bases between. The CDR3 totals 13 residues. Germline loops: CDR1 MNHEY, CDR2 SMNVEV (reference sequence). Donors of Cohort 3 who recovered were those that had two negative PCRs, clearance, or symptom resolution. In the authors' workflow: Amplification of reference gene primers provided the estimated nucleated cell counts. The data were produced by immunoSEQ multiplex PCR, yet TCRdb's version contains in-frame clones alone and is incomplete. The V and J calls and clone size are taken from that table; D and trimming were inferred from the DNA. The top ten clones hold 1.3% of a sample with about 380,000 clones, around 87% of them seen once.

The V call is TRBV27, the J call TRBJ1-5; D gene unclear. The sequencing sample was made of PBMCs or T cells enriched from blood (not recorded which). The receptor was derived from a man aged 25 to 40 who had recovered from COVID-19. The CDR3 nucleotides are TGTGCCAGCAGTTTATTGGAGAATCAGCCCCAGCATTTT. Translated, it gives CASSLLENQPQHF.